The present TCR beta chain was sequenced within a study of shared clonotypes between healthy human individuals. Per the authors' pipeline: For the immunoSEQ data, sequences were junction-only without quality scores, so filtering differed. Generated by immunoSEQ multiplex PCR, the TCRdb table keeps only in-frame clones and is missing some. That table gives V, J and clone size, and the DNA gave D and trimming. The sample lists over 950,000 clones; approximately 77% were seen once. CDR1 is SGDLS, CDR2 YYNGEE, per germline. The ends lost 3 bases at V and 1 base at J; junction bases unmatched: 2. This CDR3 contains 14 residues. Adult Caucasians living in Nashville, Tennessee made up all of the donors.

This chain links TRBV9 with TRBJ1-1; the match to TRBD1 covers 8 bases. The receptor was derived from a man between 18 and 29 years old in good health. Some clones in this sample may be carry-over from other donors' samples. Input material: memory CD4+ T cells from PBMCs. Specified subset: CD45RA-negative fraction. In DNA, the CDR3 is TGTGCCAGCAGCGCTGGGACAGGGAACACTGAAGCTTTCTTT. The encoded protein is CASSAGTGNTEAFF.